Each of the 21 T cell receptor beta chains below was sequenced from the same sample in a study of cytomegalovirus exposure and HLA in healthy donors. PCR used 60 Vbeta primers and 13 Jbeta primers. Sequencing was performed with immunoSEQ multiplex PCR; in TCRdb, only in-frame clones are kept and a portion is missing. The table shows about 160,000 clones, with roughly 82% occurring only once. Source material: PBMCs. The receptors shown here come from a man over 45 in good health and CMV-seropositive.

This sequence joins TRBV11-3 and TRBJ2-1; D possibly corresponds to TRBD1 (6 bases). Trimming took off 6 bases at V and 7 bases at J, with 19 bases between the two ends. The CDR3 sequence is 15 residues long. Per germline, CDR1 SGHNT and CDR2 YENEEA. The CDR3 protein is CASSRRVAGENEQFF. The CDR3 bases are TGTGCCAGCAGTAGACGGGTGGCAGGGGAGAATGAGCAGTTCTTC.

The rearrangement links TRBV6-5 to TRBJ2-1, with 13 bases that match TRBD2. This CDR3 comprises 15 residues. V lost 11 bases to trimming and J lost 5 bases; unmatched junction nucleotides: 9. CDR1 and CDR2 from the germline V gene are MNHEY and SVGAGI. As DNA, the CDR3 is TGTGCCGTAACCGGGACTAGCGGGACTCACAATGAGCAGTTCTTC. Protein: CAVTGTSGTHNEQFF.

The table lists this clone with a few counts. The V gene is TRBV5-1, the J gene TRBJ1-1; D might be TRBD1 (6 bases). From germline, CDR1 is SGHRS and CDR2 YFSETQ. The V end lost 1 base, the J end lost 5 bases, and 12 bases lay between the germline ends. CDR3 length: 14 amino acids. The CDR3 loop reads CASSLLGARTEAFF. The CDR3 DNA reads as TGCGCCAGCAGCTTGCTGGGGGCTCGTACTGAAGCTTTCTTT.

This clone was seen just once. The chain recombines TRBV4-3 with TRBJ2-3; a weak D match, TRBD2 (6 bases). This CDR3 contains 17 residues. Trimming shortened V by 0 bases and J by 0 bases, and 13 bases separated the two germline ends. Germline CDR1 is LGHNA and CDR2 is YSLEER. CDR3 in amino acids: CASSQDLLARSTDTQYF. In DNA form, the CDR3 reads TGCGCCAGCAGCCAAGATCTGCTAGCGAGAAGCACAGATACGCAGTATTTT.

This clone has just one count. The chain joins TRBV6-5 to TRBJ1-2; tentative D call: TRBD1 (5 bases). The germline V gene encodes CDR1 MNHEY and CDR2 SVGAGI. The V and J ends lost 5 bases and 7 bases respectively, with 11 bases between them. The CDR3 has 12 amino acids. In DNA, the CDR3 is TGTGCCAGCAGTAGTCAGGGCTCTGGCTACACCTTC. It encodes CASSSQGSGYTF.

This rearrangement joins TRBV9 to TRBJ2-1; D might be TRBD2 (7 bases). Germline CDR1 SGDLS, CDR2 YYNGEE. V lost 3 bases and J lost 4, with 14 bases in between. The CDR3 runs 15 residues. CDR3 DNA: TGTGCCAGCAGCGCGGTGAGGGGGGGATACAATGAGCAGTTCTTC. Translating it yields CASSAVRGGYNEQFF.

This sequence joins TRBV5-1 and TRBJ2-5; TRBD1 might be the D (6 bases). The CDR3 totals 14 residues. Germline CDR1 SGHRS, CDR2 YFSETQ. V gave up 2 bases and J gave up 6 bases, with 14 bases separating them. The CDR3 coding sequence is TGCGCCAGCAGCTTAGGACAGTCCGGACAGACCCAGTACTTC. It translates to CASSLGQSGQTQYF.

The V gene is TRBV15, the J gene TRBJ1-1, with D possibly matching TRBD1 (6 bases). There are 14 residues in the CDR3. V lost 1 base and J 10 bases, leaving 16 bases between the germline ends. CDR1 LNHNV and CDR2 YYDKDF come from the germline V gene (reference sequence). The CDR3 DNA reads TGTGCCACCAGCAGAGCAGGGGCGGGTGTGTTAGCTTTCTTT. Translated, it gives CATSRAGAGVLAFF.

This clone was observed a handful of times. V usage is TRBV13 and J usage is TRBJ1-4; 11 nucleotides line up with TRBD1. CDR3 length equals 17 residues. The germline gives CDR1 PRHDT, CDR2 FYEKMQ (reference sequence). J was trimmed by 8 bases and V by 3 bases; bases with no gene match: 11. As DNA, the CDR3 is TGTGCCAGCAGCTTGGGGACAGGGGGTCCCCTTGGCGAAAAACTGTTTTTT. Protein sequence: CASSLGTGGPLGEKLFF.

This clone was counted a single time. V usage is TRBV7-9 and J usage is TRBJ1-1; 7 nucleotides line up with TRBD1. This CDR3 is built from 13 residues. The V and J ends lost 8 bases and 1 base, in that order; junction bases with no gene match: 4. Germline lookup yields CDR1 SEHNR and CDR2 FQNEAQ (reference sequence). CDR3: CASLDRSNTEAFF. The CDR3 nucleotides are TGTGCCAGCTTGGACAGGTCGAACACTGAAGCTTTCTTT.

The V and J genes are TRBV7-9 and TRBJ1-2; D may be TRBD1 (5 bases). Germline V gene sequence: CDR1 SEHNR, CDR2 FQNEAQ (reference sequence). CDR3 size: 15 residues. V was cut by 1 base and J by 6 bases, with 15 bases left in between. DNA of the CDR3: TGTGCCAGCAGCTTAGGGAATAGGCCGGGGGATGGCTACACCTTC. Its translation is CASSLGNRPGDGYTF. Full variable domain (remainder filled in from reference TRBV7-9 and TRBJ1-2): DTGVSQNPRHKITKRGQNVTFRCDPISEHNRLYWYRQTLGQGPEFLTYFQNEAQLEKSRLLSDRFSAERPKGSFSTLEIQRTEQGDSAMYLCASSLGNRPGDGYTFGSGTRLTVV.

CDR3 sequence: CATSSASWTGPISLHF. CDR3 bases: TGTGCCACCAGCAGCGCCTCCTGGACAGGCCCGATATCCCTCCACTTT. The rearrangement joins TRBV15 to TRBJ1-6, with TRBD1 identical over 7 bases. This CDR3 comprises 16 residues. After removal of 3 bases from V and 14 bases from J, the junction contained 16 bases not matched to a gene. Germline V gene lookup returns CDR1 LNHNV and CDR2 YYDKDF (reference sequence).

The V call is TRBV2, the J call TRBJ2-5; 15 positions match TRBD2. The CDR3 has 18 amino acids. The germline V gene has CDR1 SNHLY and CDR2 FYNNEI. The V gene end was trimmed by 4 bases and the J gene end by 5 bases; junction bases not matched to a gene: 11. The CDR3 region is CASSGGLAGGIIAETQYF. Written as DNA, the CDR3 is TGTGCCAGCAGTGGGGGACTAGCGGGGGGAATAATAGCCGAGACCCAGTACTTC.

Only one count was recorded for this clone. One end of the junction varies from germline; a read error may be responsible. The chain links TRBV7-9 to TRBJ2-2, with 7 bases fitting TRBD1. This CDR3 region has 16 residues. Germline V lookup: CDR1 SEHNR, CDR2 FQNEAQ (reference sequence). CDR3 loop: CSSSPNRGGRLGELFF. The CDR3 nucleotides are TGTTCCAGCAGCCCCAACCGAGGGGGCCGTTTGGGGGAGCTGTTTTTT.

V is TRBV9 and J is TRBJ1-1; 8 bases map to TRBD1. Per the germline V gene, CDR1 is SGDLS and CDR2 is YYNGEE. V shed 4 bases and J 5 bases; nucleotides not matched to a gene: 4. CDR3 length: 13 residues. The CDR3 region has the DNA TGTGCCAGCAGCACTACAGGGGGGACTGAAGCTTTCTTT. It encodes CASSTTGGTEAFF.

The V gene is TRBV28, the J gene TRBJ2-7, with D possibly being TRBD1 (5 bases). Trimming removed 6 bases at V and 0 bases at J, with 24 bases between. CDR3 length equals 18 residues. The germline CDR1 and CDR2 sequences are MDHEN and SYDVKM. CDR3 loop: CASRETKFRGIGSYEQYF. Written as DNA, the CDR3 is TGTGCCAGCAGAGAAACCAAGTTTAGGGGTATCGGCTCCTACGAGCAGTACTTC.

The V and J genes are TRBV28 and TRBJ1-2; TRBD1 is a possible D gene (5 bases). This CDR3 is 16 amino acids long. V was cut by 4 bases and J by 2 bases, with 17 bases left in between. Germline-derived CDR1 and CDR2 are MDHEN and SYDVKM. The CDR3 DNA reads TGTGCCAGCAGTTCGTGGCAGGGAAATTTGAACTATGGCTACACCTTC. Translation gives CASSSWQGNLNYGYTF.

The V and J genes are TRBV7-9 and TRBJ1-1; D is possibly TRBD1 (5 bases). V dropped 4 bases and J dropped 0 bases, with 9 bases sitting between them. Germline lookup yields CDR1 SEHNR and CDR2 FQNEAQ (reference sequence). The CDR3 runs to 14 residues. The CDR3 region has the DNA TGTGCCAGCAGCTCGGGGGGGATGAACACTGAAGCTTTCTTT. This gives the protein CASSSGGMNTEAFF.

The chain uses TRBV9 and TRBJ2-7; D possibly corresponds to TRBD1 (5 bases). The CDR3 runs 13 residues. The V and J ends lost 0 bases and 6 bases respectively, with 10 bases between them. The germline V gene encodes CDR1 SGDLS and CDR2 YYNGEE. The CDR3 DNA is TGTGCCAGCAGCGTAGGCAGGGAACGCGAGCAGTACTTC. It yields the protein CASSVGREREQYF.

This sequence joins TRBV7-9 and TRBJ2-1; 10 bases match TRBD2. The CDR3 totals 18 residues. V lost 1 base, J lost 8 bases, and 14 bases stayed unmatched. Germline V gene lookup returns CDR1 SEHNR and CDR2 FQNEAQ (reference sequence). The CDR3 sequence: CASSLEDLAGAVLYEQFF. CDR3 DNA: TGTGCCAGCAGCTTAGAGGACCTAGCGGGAGCTGTGCTGTATGAGCAGTTCTTC.

In regard to this clone: Mismatch with germline at one junction end may stem from a read error. The V call is TRBV13, the J call TRBJ1-3, with TRBD1 as a possible D gene (5 bases). The CDR3 has 11 amino acids. Germline values: CDR1 PRHDT, CDR2 FYEKMQ (reference sequence). The CDR3 DNA reads as TGTGCCACAGGGTCTGGGAACACCATATATTTT. It is translated as CATGSGNTIYF. Together with reference TRBV13 and TRBJ1-3, the CDR3 gives the full variable domain: AAGVIQSPRHLIKEKRETATLKCYPIPRHDTVYWYQQGPGQDPQFLISFYEKMQSDKGSIPDRFSAQQFSDYHSELNMSSLELGDSALYFCATGSGNTIYFGEGSWLTVV.